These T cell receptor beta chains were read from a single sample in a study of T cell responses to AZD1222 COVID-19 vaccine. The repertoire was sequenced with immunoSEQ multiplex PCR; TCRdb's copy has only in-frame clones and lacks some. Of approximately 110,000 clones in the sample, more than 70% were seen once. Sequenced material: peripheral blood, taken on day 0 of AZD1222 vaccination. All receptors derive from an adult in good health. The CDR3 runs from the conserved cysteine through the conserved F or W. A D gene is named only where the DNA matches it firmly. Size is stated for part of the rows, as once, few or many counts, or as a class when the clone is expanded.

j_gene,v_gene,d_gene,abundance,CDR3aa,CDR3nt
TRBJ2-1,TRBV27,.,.,CASSFFSGPLSNEQFF,TGTGCCAGCAGTTTTTTCTCGGGTCCTCTAAGCAATGAGCAGTTCTTC
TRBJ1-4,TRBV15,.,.,CATSRGQATNEKLFF,TGTGCCACCAGCAGAGGTCAGGCAACTAATGAAAAACTGTTTTTT
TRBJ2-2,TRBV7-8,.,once,CASSLGGTGELFF,TGTGCCAGCAGCTTAGGTGGGACCGGGGAGCTGTTTTTT
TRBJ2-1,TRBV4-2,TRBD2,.,CASSPLAGSSYNEQFF,TGTGCCAGCAGCCCCTTAGCGGGGAGCTCCTACAATGAGCAGTTCTTC
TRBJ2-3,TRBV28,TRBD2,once,CASSSSGAGDGF,TGTGCCAGCAGCTCTAGCGGAGCAGGCGACGGTTTT
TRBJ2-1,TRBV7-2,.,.,CASNLEGLANNEQFF,TGTGCCAGCAACCTCGAGGGGCTAGCGAACAATGAGCAGTTCTTC
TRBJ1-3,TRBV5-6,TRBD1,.,CATSSTGGTGNTIYF,TGTGCCACCTCGTCGACAGGGGGGACAGGAAACACCATATATTTT
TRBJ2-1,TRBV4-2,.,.,CASSQENSYNEQFF,TGTGCCAGCAGCCAAGAAAACTCCTACAATGAGCAGTTCTTC
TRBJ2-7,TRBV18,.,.,CASSPVGPYEQYF,TGTGCCAGCTCACCGGTAGGCCCCTACGAGCAGTACTTC
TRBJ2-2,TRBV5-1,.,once,CASTGGIFTGELFF,TGCGCCAGCACTGGCGGTATATTCACCGGGGAGCTGTTTTTT
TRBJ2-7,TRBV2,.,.,CASSDRSGANEQYF,TGTGCCAGCAGTGATCGAAGTGGGGCCAACGAGCAGTACTTC
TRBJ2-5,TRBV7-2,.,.,CASSPRGAPPEETQYF,TGTGCCAGCAGCCCACGGGGGGCACCACCCGAAGAGACCCAGTACTTC
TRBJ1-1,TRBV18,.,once,CASSPFAGTTEAFF,TGTGCCAGCTCACCTTTCGCTGGGACTACTGAAGCTTTCTTT
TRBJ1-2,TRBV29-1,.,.,CSVPRGGNGYTF,TGCAGCGTGCCGAGGGGCGGGAATGGCTACACCTTC
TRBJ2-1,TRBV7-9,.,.,CASSLTRDEQFF,TGTGCCAGCAGCTTGACTAGAGATGAGCAGTTCTTC
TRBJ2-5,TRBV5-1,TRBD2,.,CASSWGGLAGGGETQYF,TGCGCCAGCAGCTGGGGGGGACTAGCGGGAGGAGGTGAGACCCAGTACTTC
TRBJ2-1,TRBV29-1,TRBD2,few,CSVEGLAGADEQFF,TGCAGCGTTGAGGGACTAGCGGGAGCGGATGAGCAGTTCTTC
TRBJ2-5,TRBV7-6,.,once,CASSPEGGTQYF,TGTGCCAGCAGCCCAGAGGGGGGGACCCAGTACTTC
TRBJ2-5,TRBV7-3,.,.,CASSLRAAGEGEETQYF,TGTGCCAGCAGCCTCCGGGCGGCGGGAGAGGGGGAAGAGACCCAGTACTTC
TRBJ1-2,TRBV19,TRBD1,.,CASSIVTGGDYGYTF,TGTGCCAGTAGTATAGTCACAGGGGGCGACTATGGCTACACCTTC
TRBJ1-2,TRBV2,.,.,CASSGGVGTIGYTF,TGTGCCAGCAGTGGGGGTGTGGGGACTATTGGCTACACCTTC
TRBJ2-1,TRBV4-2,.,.,CASSQATDSYNEQFF,TGTGCCAGCAGCCAAGCGACTGACTCCTACAATGAGCAGTTCTTC
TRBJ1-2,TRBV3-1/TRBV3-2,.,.,CASSQGGSRLYGYTF,TGTGCCAGCAGCCAAGGGGGGTCCCGACTTTATGGCTACACCTTC
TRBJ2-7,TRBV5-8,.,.,CASSRRGGDSFSYEQYF,TGTGCCAGCAGTCGGAGGGGGGGGGACTCCTTCTCCTACGAGCAGTACTTC
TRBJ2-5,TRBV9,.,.,CASTSGGGALETQYF,TGTGCCAGCACCTCAGGAGGGGGGGCCTTAGAGACCCAGTACTTC
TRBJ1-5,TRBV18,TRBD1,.,CASSPRGDQPQHF,TGTGCCAGCTCACCCAGGGGGGATCAGCCCCAGCATTTT
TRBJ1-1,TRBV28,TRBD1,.,CASRRRDRGPLTEAFF,TGTGCCAGCAGGCGAAGGGACAGGGGCCCTCTTACTGAAGCTTTCTTT